This T cell receptor (beta chain) derives from a study of T cell responses to AZD1222 COVID-19 vaccine. General study findings and limits: Two doses of AZD1222 preceded a rise in Spike-specific TCR breadth and depth. Variant regions that are unmutated are reportedly the target of nearly half of spike-specific TCRs. Donors were chiefly white British, with a greater number of females, and clonal diversity was perhaps underestimated. Seropositive AZD1222 recipients at baseline numbered only five or six.

Sequencing used immunoSEQ multiplex PCR; TCRdb keeps in-frame clones, though not all of them. This table has 150,000 or so clones, less than 95% appearing once. About this clone itself: What it binds is unknown.

CDR3 length: 12 amino acids. Trimming pared 10 bases from V and 3 bases from J, leaving 10 bases between. Per the germline V gene, CDR1 is LNHDA and CDR2 is SQIVND (reference sequence). The chain employs TRBV19 and TRBJ1-3; the D is unclear. The receptor comes from an adult who received the AZD1222 COVID-19 vaccine. The source material was peripheral blood, sampled 28 days after the second AZD1222 dose. The CDR3 spells CATVGRGNTIYF. The DNA of the CDR3 is TGTGCCACGGTCGGACGTGGAAACACCATATATTTT.